What follows is one T cell receptor (beta chain) and its context. A J-beta primer mix and a sample-barcoded 5' primer were used in a second PCR of about 7 to 12 cycles. TCRdb reanalysed the 5' RACE reads using MiXCR and keeps one entry per CDR3 protein. The sample lists 650,000 to 950,000 distinct CDR3 sequences, under 45% seen once, with under 20% in the top ten. The data belong to a study of blood T cells in healthy people across ages. Sequenced sample: blood. This TCR derives from a man in his 60s in good health.

CDR3 loop: CASSLNGQGSETQYF. CDR3 in DNA: TGTGCCAGCAGCCTCAACGGACAGGGGTCAGAGACCCAGTACTTC. V usage is TRBV11-3 and J usage is TRBJ2-7; 9 bases fit TRBD1. The J call may be mistaken, given a closer DNA end match to TRBJ2-5. Germline V lookup: CDR1 SGHNT, CDR2 YENEEA. The CDR3 runs to 15 residues.